This T cell receptor (beta chain) was recorded in a study of vaccination and CD4 T cells after COVID-19. Sequencing of DNA taken from cultured CD4+ T cells relied on the Oncomine TCR Beta short-read assay. TCRdb recomputed calls from the PCR reads with MiXCR, one row per CDR3 protein. The profile shows about 14,000 distinct CDR3 sequences, more than 55% of them singletons. There are 16 residues in the CDR3. V lost 3 bases to trimming and J lost 1 base; unmatched junction nucleotides: 5. Germline CDR1 is SGHAT and CDR2 is FQNNGV. Study-wide points: Within convalescent individuals, 304 out of 307 vaccine-specific clones proved to be spike mono-reactive.

Remarks on this clonotype: Antigen unknown.

This sample's treatment: approximately nine-day PBMC culture with coronavirus spike peptide pools or control peptides (ViraFEST assay). Sequencing was performed on CD4+ T cells from blood, cultured in vitro. This rearrangement joins TRBV11-2 to TRBJ2-5; TRBD2 matches at 10 bases. The origin of this receptor is a human donor who had recovered from COVID-19. The CDR3, as DNA: TGTGCCAGCAGCTTCGGGCAGCGGGGGGGCCAAGAGACCCAGTACTTC. Amino acids: CASSFGQRGGQETQYF.